The T cell receptor (beta chain) described here comes from a study of T cell repertoires in cytomegalovirus infection. Study overall: Based on public TCR beta signatures, there were indications of CMV infection and of a matching HLA type. Whole-study results and caveats: HLA-C-restricted CMV-specific TCR beta clonotypes prevailed in the ex vivo response.

TCRdb passed the reads through MiXCR, listing each CDR3 protein once. The sample records some 230,000 distinct CDR3 sequences, 20% to 25% being singletons. This clonotype has only a few counts. Its antigen is not known. The CDR3 spans 15 residues. Trimming cost V 4 bases and J 6 bases; bases outside gene matches: 9. Germline loops: CDR1 PRHDT, CDR2 FYEKMQ (reference sequence). This sequence was found in a human donor in good health (CMV status not recorded). Some clones in this sample may be carry-over from other donors' samples. The chain employs TRBV13 and TRBJ2-1, with TRBD1 matching over 7 bases. The sample comprised CD8+ T cells from PBMCs. CDR3 nucleotide sequence: TGTGCCAGCAGCTCTGTTCAGGGACAGCTCAATGAGCAGTTCTTC. This gives the protein CASSSVQGQLNEQFF.